This T cell receptor (beta chain) was recovered during a study of sequential checkpoint blockade in melanoma. Germline V gene sequence: CDR1 LGHNT, CDR2 FRNRAP. The CDR3 runs 13 residues. Only in-frame clones appear in the TCRdb table, and some are missing; sequencing was by immunoSEQ multiplex PCR. The sample consists of around 4,800 clones, around 35% of them appearing once. Treatment reported: randomized to nivolumab then ipilimumab (arm A) or the reverse (arm B). The genes are TRBV12-5 and TRBJ2-5; no clear D gene. This material consisted of tumor tissue (inferred from file names), taken from a patient given nivolumab and ipilimumab in sequence. The TCR was taken from a human donor with melanoma. CDR3 region: CASNRHDGFTQYF. The CDR3 DNA reads TGTGCCAGCAACCGACACGACGGGTTTACCCAGTACTTC. Full variable domain (missing parts from reference TRBV12-5 and TRBJ2-5): DARVTQTPRHKVTEMGQEVTMRCQPILGHNTVFWYRQTMMQGLELLAYFRNRAPLDDSGMPKDRFSAEMPDATLATLKIQPSEPRDSAVYFCASNRHDGFTQYFGPGTRLLVL.